Listed here are 8 T cell receptor beta chains from one sample, sequenced in a study of tissue T cells after allogeneic stem cell transplantation (dated by TCRdb to the early 2020s). Receptor libraries were prepared by the immunoSEQ multiplex PCR assay. TCRdb mirrors the immuneACCESS table, restricted to in-frame sequences. Some clones are absent from its copies; in checked studies, under half trace to an unresolved V gene, and the reason for the others is unknown. This sample has roughly 50,000 clones in its table, and nearly 75% of those were observed once. Of the sample, roughly 0.77% is held by the ten largest clones. Material for sequencing was sorted cells pooled from one or two spleens. The receptors were sampled from a pool of C57BL/6 mice in good health.

A word on this clone: Germline and genes here are mouse. Read sequence stops 1 residue before the CDR3 end, and the germline J gene provides the missing end. In the same sample, other DNA sequences code for this CDR3. The J gene is TRBJ1-3, the V gene TRBV5; no firm D call. Trimming shortened V by 4 bases and J by 0 bases, and 7 bases separated the two germline ends. The length of the CDR3 is 14 residues. Germline V gives CDR1 LGHNA, CDR2 YNLKQL (reference sequence). The sequenced part of the CDR3 DNA is TGTGCCAGCAGCCCCGACACTTCTGGAAATACGCTCTAT. Encoded protein: CASSPDTSGNTLY. The whole CDR3 protein is CASSPDTSGNTLYF.

Comment on this clone: These gene names are mouse names. Read sequence stops 1 residue before the CDR3 end, and the germline J gene provides the missing end. The chain is built from TRBV20 and TRBJ2-5; 8 nucleotides agree with TRBD2. V lost 6 bases and J lost 4; bases outside the gene matches: 6. This CDR3 is built from 13 residues. CDR1 GFQATS and CDR2 STVNSAI come from the germline V gene. The CDR3 here is CGAGSWGEDTQYF. The CDR3 DNA, read in part, is TGTGGTGCAGGTTCCTGGGGGGAAGACACCCAGTAC.

A note on this clone: The listed genes are named as in mouse. The read ends 1 residue before the CDR3 terminus; that terminus is restored from the germline J gene. V is TRBV5 and J is TRBJ2-5; 12 bases match TRBD2. V trimming: 0 bases; J trimming: 3 bases; junction bases outside the gene matches: 1. The CDR3 spans 16 residues. Germline values: CDR1 LGHNA, CDR2 YNLKQL (reference sequence). The CDR3 loop is CASSQEGTGGQDTQYF. CDR3 DNA, as far as it was read: TGTGCCAGCAGCCAAGAAGGGACTGGGGGGCAAGACACCCAGTAC.

About this clone: Mouse gene names apply. The read comes to an end 1 residue before the CDR3 does, leaving the germline J gene to fill in the end. The chain couples TRBV13-2 to TRBJ1-4, with TRBD1 as a possible D gene (6 bases). V was clipped by 3 bases and J by 5 bases, with 11 bases between them. Germline assignment: CDR1 NNHNN and CDR2 SYGAGS (reference sequence). This CDR3 comprises 14 residues. CDR3: CASGAQGSNERLFF. The CDR3 DNA, read in part, is TGTGCCAGCGGTGCACAGGGAAGTAACGAAAGATTATTT.

Concerning this clone: These gene names are mouse names. The read comes to an end 1 residue before the CDR3 does, leaving the germline J gene to fill in the end. The V and J genes are TRBV17 and TRBJ1-6, with D unclear. TRBJ1-6 is given ORF status, its function remaining uncertain. Looked up from germline, CDR1 is MNHDT and CDR2 is YYDKIL. This CDR3 is 15 amino acids long. The ends were cut back, 3 bases at V and 4 bases at J, with 10 bases in the middle. The sequenced part of the CDR3 DNA is TGTGCTAGCAGTAGGCCTCATCCATATAATTCGCCCCTCTAC. Its protein is CASSRPHPYNSPLY. The whole CDR3 reads CASSRPHPYNSPLYF.

On this clone itself: Germline and genes here are mouse. The read gets to within 1 residue of the CDR3 end, and the germline J gene fills in the rest. The rearrangement links TRBV31 to TRBJ1-1; D uncertain. V gave up 2 bases and J gave up 2 bases, with 6 bases separating them. The germline CDR1 and CDR2 sequences are GKSSPN and SITVG. This CDR3 is 12 amino acids long. This chain's CDR3 is CAWSAGNTEVFF. The CDR3 DNA, read in part, is TGTGCCTGGAGTGCGGGCAACACAGAAGTCTTC.

About this clone itself: Gene names are mouse gene names. The CDR3 end is not reached by the read, which stops 1 residue before it; the germline J gene fills it in. The chain joins TRBV12-1 to TRBJ1-1; a weak D match, TRBD1 (6 bases). Trimming removed 4 bases from V and 0 bases from J, with 14 bases in between. Per germline, CDR1 SGHSN and CDR2 HYEKVE. The CDR3 is 15 amino acids. The CDR3 bases that were read are TGTGCCAGCTCCACCGGGACAATTGCAAACACAGAAGTCTTC. Translation gives CASSTGTIANTEVF. The whole CDR3 protein is CASSTGTIANTEVFF. Using reference TRBV12-1 and TRBJ1-1 for the parts outside the CDR3, the full variable domain is DSGVVQSPRHIIKEKGGRSVLTCIPISGHSNVVWYQQTLGKELKFLIQHYEKVERDKGFLPSRFSVQQFDDYHSEMNMSALELEDSAMYFCASSTGTIANTEVFFGKGTRLTVV.

As regards this clone: The gene names here belong to mouse. The CDR3 end falls 1 residue outside the read, so it is completed with the germline J gene. The chain links TRBV3 to TRBJ1-4, with unresolved D. Germline-derived CDR1 and CDR2 are SNHLY and FYNGKV (reference sequence). Trimming pared 1 base from V and 0 bases from J, leaving 9 bases between. The CDR3 consists of 16 residues. CDR3 sequence: CASSLDGRLSNERLFF. The CDR3 bases that were read are TGTGCCAGCAGCTTAGACGGCCGCCTTTCCAACGAAAGATTATTT.